These 19 T cell receptor beta chains were all obtained from the same sample, sequenced in a study of T cell responses to AZD1222 COVID-19 vaccine. Clones were sequenced by immunoSEQ multiplex PCR, and TCRdb holds only the in-frame ones, with some missing. The data show some 130,000 clones, with approximately 95% seen just once and around 7.1% held by the top ten. The specimen was peripheral blood, collected 28 days after the second AZD1222 dose. These receptors were taken from an adult who received the AZD1222 COVID-19 vaccine.

This chain joins TRBV12-3 or TRBV12-4 and TRBJ1-5; tentative D call: TRBD1 (5 bases). Trimming took off 7 bases at V and 5 bases at J, with 12 bases between the two ends. The CDR3 consists of 13 residues. CDR3: CASKGTGDQPQHF. For the CDR3, the DNA is TGTGCCAGCAAGGGGACGGGAGATCAGCCCCAGCATTTT.

This chain connects TRBV5-4 to TRBJ2-1; D remains ambiguous. From germline, CDR1 is SGHNT and CDR2 YYREEE (reference sequence). This CDR3 spans 14 amino acids. The V end was cut by 0 bases, the J end by 10 bases, with 14 bases between. CDR3 DNA: TGTGCCAGCAGCTTGGATGTATGGGTCGGGGAGCAGTTCTTC. Residues: CASSLDVWVGEQFF.

The chain is built from TRBV5-1 and TRBJ2-3; 9 bases are shared with TRBD1. There are 16 residues in the CDR3. V lost 4 bases to trimming and J lost 2 bases; unmatched junction nucleotides: 8. Germline CDR1 reads SGHRS; CDR2 reads YFSETQ. This CDR3 is CASSPGGTGFTDTQYF. In nucleotides, the CDR3 is TGCGCCAGCAGCCCTGGGGGGACAGGGTTCACAGATACGCAGTATTTT.

The genes are TRBV30 and TRBJ1-2, with D unclear. Germline values: CDR1 GTSNPN, CDR2 SVGIG (reference sequence). This CDR3 comprises 11 residues. V was clipped by 0 bases and J by 6 bases, with 5 bases between them. DNA for the CDR3: TGTGCCTGGAGTGTAAGTCATGGCTACACCTTC. Amino acid sequence: CAWSVSHGYTF.

CDR3 nucleotide sequence: TGTGCCAGCACCCTGACAGGGGACTATGGCTACACCTTC. Protein sequence: CASTLTGDYGYTF. The rearrangement joins TRBV7-9 to TRBJ1-2; TRBD1 agrees at 8 bases. Trimming removed 7 bases from V and 3 bases from J; junction bases left unmatched: 4. CDR3 size: 13 residues. The V gene's germline CDR1 is SEHNR and CDR2 FQNEAQ (reference sequence).

The chain employs TRBV4-1 and TRBJ1-1, with D uncertain. Germline V lookup: CDR1 MGHRA, CDR2 YSYEKL. The ends were cut back, 4 bases at V and 0 bases at J, with 12 bases in the middle. This CDR3 spans 15 amino acids. CDR3 in amino acids: CASSPRRALNTEAFF. CDR3 sequence (DNA): TGCGCCAGCAGCCCCCGGAGGGCACTGAACACTGAAGCTTTCTTT.

The chain carries TRBV20-1 and TRBJ1-6; the D gene is possibly TRBD1 (5 bases). V was cut by 3 bases and J by 17 bases, with 14 bases left in between. The CDR3 has 11 residues. Germline lookup yields CDR1 DFQATT and CDR2 SNEGSKA (reference sequence). The CDR3 region is CSASGGTTVHF. CDR3 coding DNA: TGCAGTGCTAGCGGGGGTACAACTGTCCACTTT.

The chain carries TRBV27 and TRBJ2-3; 10 bases line up with TRBD2. This CDR3 region has 14 residues. The junction had 4 bases not matched to a gene; V was cut back by 5 bases and J by 5 bases. Germline loops: CDR1 MNHEY, CDR2 SMNVEV (reference sequence). Here the CDR3 DNA reads TGTGCCAGCAGTCTAGCGGGGGAGAGAGATACGCAGTATTTT. It yields the protein CASSLAGERDTQYF.

The rearrangement joins TRBV6-6 to TRBJ1-3; 8 nucleotides align to TRBD1. Germline CDR1 reads MNHNY; CDR2 reads SVGAGI (reference sequence). The CDR3 has 16 amino acids. With 5 bases clipped from V and 4 bases from J, the junction kept 10 bases outside the gene matches. The CDR3 DNA is TGTGCCAGCAGTCGAACCCCCCAGGGGGCGGGAAACACCATATATTTT. Its protein is CASSRTPQGAGNTIYF.

Of note for this clone: This CDR3 is also generated by other DNA sequences in the sample. The rearrangement links TRBV6-5 to TRBJ1-1; D is uncertain. Trimming took 5 bases from V and 2 from J, leaving 9 bases between them. Germline assignment: CDR1 MNHEY and CDR2 SVGAGI. The CDR3 loop spans 13 amino acids. CDR3 amino acids: CASSRTANTEAFF. The CDR3 DNA reads as TGTGCCAGCAGTCGGACGGCCAACACTGAAGCTTTCTTT.

This chain uses TRBV2 with TRBJ1-6, with D possibly matching TRBD1 (5 bases). CDR3 length: 13 residues. Germline CDR1 SNHLY, CDR2 FYNNEI. V was clipped by 10 bases and J by 9 bases, with 16 bases between them. The CDR3 bases are TGTGCCACCCGGGACCTTATAAGTTCACCCCTCCACTTT. Encoded protein: CATRDLISSPLHF. Full variable domain (remainder filled in from reference TRBV2 and TRBJ1-6): EPEVTQTPSHQVTQMGQEVILRCVPISNHLYFYWYRQILGQKVEFLVSFYNNEISEKSEIFDDQFSVERPDGSNFTLKIRSTKLEDSAMYFCATRDLISSPLHFGNGTRLTVT.

The chain couples TRBV11-3 to TRBJ2-5, with D perhaps TRBD1 (6 bases). Trimming took 4 bases from V and 2 from J, leaving 11 bases between them. The CDR3 is 14 amino acids. Germline CDR1 SGHNT, CDR2 YENEEA. The chain's CDR3 is CASSSQGWQETQYF. In nucleotides, the CDR3 is TGTGCCAGCAGCTCACAGGGATGGCAAGAGACCCAGTACTTC.

The chain couples TRBV6-6 to TRBJ1-2, with TRBD1 matching 9 bases. V gave up 5 bases and J gave up 7 bases; unmatched junction bases: 5. Germline V gene lookup returns CDR1 MNHNY and CDR2 SVGAGI (reference sequence). This CDR3 region has 13 residues. CDR3 nucleotide sequence: TGTGCCAGCAGTCCTCCGGGACAGGGTGGCTACACCTTC. This gives the protein CASSPPGQGGYTF.

The V call is TRBV5-1, the J call TRBJ2-3; 7 bases are shared with TRBD2. The CDR3 consists of 15 residues. Germline trimming cut 0 bases from V and 6 bases from J; bases unmatched to any gene: 7. The V gene's germline CDR1 is SGHRS and CDR2 YFSETQ. The CDR3 loop is CASSLVGGTLDTQYF. The CDR3 DNA sequence: TGCGCCAGCAGCTTGGTCGGGGGGACCTTGGATACGCAGTATTTT. The complete variable domain, with remaining parts taken from reference TRBV5-1 and TRBJ2-3, reads KAGVTQTPRYLIKTRGQQVTLSCSPISGHRSVSWYQQTPGQGLQFLFEYFSETQRNKGNFPGRFSGRQFSNSRSEMNVSTLELGDSALYLCASSLVGGTLDTQYFGPGTRLTVL.

This chain links TRBV30 with TRBJ1-1; unclear D gene. Trimming pared 6 bases from V and 4 bases from J, leaving 15 bases between. CDR1 is GTSNPN and CDR2 is SVGIG in the germline V gene (reference sequence). This CDR3 is built from 13 residues. In nucleotides, the CDR3 is TGTGCCTGCGACTTCGCGGAGGCCACTGAAGCTTTCTTT. Translation gives CACDFAEATEAFF. Based on the CDR3 plus reference TRBV30 and TRBJ1-1, the full variable domain is SQTIHQWPATLVQPVGSPLSLECTVEGTSNPNLYWYRQAAGRGLQLLFYSVGIGQISSEVPQNLSASRPQDRQFILSSKKLLLSDSGFYLCACDFAEATEAFFGQGTRLTVV.

A few counts support this clone. The chain uses TRBV7-9 and TRBJ1-1; D call uncertain. Germline V gene data show CDR1 as SEHNR and CDR2 as FQNEAQ (reference sequence). This CDR3 is 12 amino acids long. V dropped 5 bases and J dropped 9 bases, with 13 bases sitting between them. The CDR3 sequence is CASSPEARKAFF. CDR3 nucleotide sequence: TGTGCCAGCAGCCCCGAGGCCAGAAAAGCTTTCTTT.

The chain has TRBV3-1 (or the pseudogene TRBV3-2) and TRBJ1-2; TRBD1 is a possible D gene (5 bases). V lost 6 bases and J lost 5, with 10 bases in between. The CDR3 sequence is 12 residues long. CDR1 and CDR2 (germline): LGHDT, YNNKEL (reference sequence). CDR3 sequence (DNA): TGTGCCAGCAGGGGGCGGAATTATGGCTACACCTTC. Amino acid sequence: CASRGRNYGYTF.

J is TRBJ2-5 and V is TRBV2; D remains ambiguous. The CDR3 is made up of 14 amino acids. The V gene lost 4 bases and the J gene lost 0 bases, with 9 bases spanning the gap. Germline V gene sequence: CDR1 SNHLY, CDR2 FYNNEI. The CDR3 DNA is TGTGCCAGCAGTGCGGGTCAGTACCAAGAGACCCAGTACTTC. Its protein product is CASSAGQYQETQYF.

The rearrangement links TRBV4-3 to TRBJ2-7; 10 positions agree with TRBD1. The junction had 5 bases not matched to a gene; V was cut back by 3 bases and J by 3 bases. CDR1 and CDR2 (germline): LGHNA, YSLEER. The CDR3 is 15 residues long. CDR3 in DNA: TGCGCCAGCAGCCAGGACGGACAGGGGGGCTACGAGCAGTACTTC. It codes for CASSQDGQGGYEQYF.